Listed here is a single T cell receptor (beta chain). This specimen comes from a study of cytomegalovirus exposure and HLA in healthy donors. Primers included in the PCR were 60 Vbeta and 13 Jbeta primers. The method was immunoSEQ multiplex PCR; TCRdb's version includes in-frame clones alone and lacks a portion of them. The data hold fewer than 200,000 clones, with roughly 75% observed a single time. Regarding donors, all were healthy bone marrow donors. V shed 2 bases, J shed 2 bases, and the junction held 7 bases outside the gene matches. The germline V gene encodes CDR1 LNHDA and CDR2 SQIVND (reference sequence). This CDR3 is 17 amino acids long.

The genes are TRBV19 and TRBJ1-5; TRBD1 aligns across 9 bases. Specimen: PBMCs. The sequence came from a male donor in good health and CMV-seronegative. In DNA, the CDR3 is TGTGCCAGTAGTATACTTACAGGGGGCCGTGGCAATCAGCCCCAGCATTTT. Translating gives CASSILTGGRGNQPQHF. Looking up the rest from reference TRBV19 and TRBJ1-5 gives the full variable domain: DGGITQSPKYLFRKEGQNVTLSCEQNLNHDAMYWYRQDPGQGLRLIYYSQIVNDFQKGDIAEGYSVSREKKESFPLTVTSAQKNPTAFYLCASSILTGGRGNQPQHFGDGTRLSIL.